This entry lists 28 T cell receptor beta chains sequenced from one sample in a study of cytomegalovirus exposure and HLA in healthy donors. PCR employed 60 Vbeta and 13 Jbeta primers. The method was immunoSEQ multiplex PCR; TCRdb's version includes in-frame clones alone and lacks a portion of them. This sample lists under 130,000 clones; its ten largest clones have approximately 3.7%. The sequencing sample was made of PBMCs. These receptor sequences come from a man aged 35 to 55 in good health and CMV-seronegative.

The CDR3 here is CASSPISGSLQETQYF. The CDR3 DNA reads as TGTGCCAGCTCACCAATTAGCGGGAGCTTACAAGAGACCCAGTACTTC. The chain combines TRBV18 with TRBJ2-5, with 9 bases fitting TRBD2. The germline V gene encodes CDR1 KGHSH and CDR2 LQKENI. There are 16 residues in the CDR3. V lost 2 bases and J lost 2; bases outside the gene matches: 6.

This chain uses TRBV18 with TRBJ2-6, with D maybe TRBD1 (5 bases). The V gene lost 1 base and the J gene lost 0 bases, with 13 bases spanning the gap. This CDR3 has 18 amino acids. Germline CDR1 and CDR2: KGHSH and LQKENI. CDR3 in DNA: TGTGCCAGCTCACCACAGGGGTGGTCACACTCTGGGGCCAACGTCCTGACTTTC. Translated: CASSPQGWSHSGANVLTF.

The genes are TRBV11-2 and TRBJ2-5; TRBD2 matches at 15 bases. CDR3 length: 16 residues. Germline V gives CDR1 SGHAT, CDR2 FQNNGV. V shed 4 bases and J 2 bases; nucleotides not matched to a gene: 2. The CDR3 here is CASSSGLAGGQETQYF. Written as DNA, the CDR3 is TGTGCCAGCAGCTCAGGACTAGCGGGAGGGCAAGAGACCCAGTACTTC.

The chain uses TRBV29-1 and TRBJ2-5; D remains unclear. This CDR3 has 14 residues. The germline V gene encodes CDR1 SQVTM and CDR2 ANQGSEA. V lost 6 bases and J 0 bases, leaving 14 bases between the germline ends. The CDR3 DNA sequence: TGCAGCGTGGTGCCGGCGCGGAACCAAGAGACCCAGTACTTC. Translated, it gives CSVVPARNQETQYF.

V and J are TRBV12-5 and TRBJ2-3; a possible D gene is TRBD1 (5 bases). V gave up 7 bases and J gave up 3 bases, with 14 bases separating them. Germline-derived CDR1 and CDR2 are LGHNT and FRNRAP. This CDR3 contains 14 residues. In DNA, the CDR3 is TGTGCTAGTGCTCCAGGGTTGGGAACAGATACGCAGTATTTT. It translates to CASAPGLGTDTQYF.

The rearrangement links TRBV12-5 to TRBJ1-1; perhaps TRBD1 as D (6 bases). This CDR3 contains 15 residues. Germline loops: CDR1 LGHNT, CDR2 FRNRAP. V was clipped by 2 bases and J by 4 bases, with 14 bases between them. The CDR3 spells CASGLSSQGPTEAFF. CDR3 DNA: TGTGCTAGTGGTTTGTCATCTCAGGGGCCCACTGAAGCTTTCTTT. The full variable domain, rest sourced from reference TRBV12-5 and TRBJ1-1, is DARVTQTPRHKVTEMGQEVTMRCQPILGHNTVFWYRQTMMQGLELLAYFRNRAPLDDSGMPKDRFSAEMPDATLATLKIQPSEPRDSAVYFCASGLSSQGPTEAFFGQGTRLTVV.

The rearrangement links TRBV6-6 to TRBJ2-1; no clear D. V was cut by 6 bases and J by 10 bases, with 13 bases left in between. The CDR3 loop spans 12 amino acids. Per germline, CDR1 MNHNY and CDR2 SVGAGI (reference sequence). CDR3 DNA sequence: TGTGCCAGCAGCCCCCCCGCTAAGGAGCAGTTCTTC. It specifies CASSPPAKEQFF.

The chain has TRBV19 and TRBJ2-5; 8 bases agree with TRBD1. V was pared by 9 bases and J by 4 bases, with 10 bases of the junction left unmatched. The CDR3 has 14 amino acids. Germline V CDR1 and CDR2: LNHDA, SQIVND (reference sequence). This CDR3 is CASGTGGLLETQYF. CDR3 coding DNA: TGTGCCAGCGGGACAGGCGGACTTTTAGAGACCCAGTACTTC.

The chain combines TRBV19 with TRBJ2-7, with D possibly being TRBD2 (6 bases). V gave up 6 bases and J gave up 3 bases, with 15 bases separating them. This CDR3 region has 14 residues. CDR1 and CDR2 (germline): LNHDA, SQIVND (reference sequence). CDR3 in amino acids: CASSLGGLFYEQYF. In nucleotides, the CDR3 is TGTGCCAGTAGCCTGGGAGGCCTGTTCTACGAGCAGTACTTC.

The chain joins TRBV19 to TRBJ2-7; 7 bases map to TRBD1. Germline loops: CDR1 LNHDA, CDR2 SQIVND (reference sequence). This CDR3 has 21 amino acids. Unmatched junction bases numbered 21, after V lost 1 base and J lost 0 bases. The CDR3 DNA follows: TGTGCCAGTAGTATAGGTTTCTGGCGGCAGGGGGAAGTAGGCCGCTCCTACGAGCAGTACTTC. This sequence encodes CASSIGFWRQGEVGRSYEQYF. Full variable domain (outside the CDR3, taken from reference TRBV19 and TRBJ2-7): DGGITQSPKYLFRKEGQNVTLSCEQNLNHDAMYWYRQDPGQGLRLIYYSQIVNDFQKGDIAEGYSVSREKKESFPLTVTSAQKNPTAFYLCASSIGFWRQGEVGRSYEQYFGPGTRLTVT.

The chain joins TRBV30 to TRBJ2-1, with TRBD1 matching over 9 bases. This CDR3 contains 15 residues. CDR1 GTSNPN and CDR2 SVGIG come from the germline V gene (reference sequence). The J segment lost 6 bases and the V segment lost 3 bases, leaving 9 bases of the junction unmatched. As DNA, the CDR3 is TGTGCCTGGAGGCCTCGGGACAGGGACTCCAATGAGCAGTTCTTC. Amino acid sequence: CAWRPRDRDSNEQFF.

The chain couples TRBV18 to TRBJ1-1; D is perhaps TRBD1 (5 bases). Germline-derived CDR1 and CDR2 are KGHSH and LQKENI. Trimming pared 6 bases from V and 5 bases from J, leaving 16 bases between. The CDR3 runs to 14 residues. CDR3 nucleotides: TGTGCCAGCTCGTTGGACGGGGGGAGAACTGAAGCTTTCTTT. It specifies CASSLDGGRTEAFF.

The gene calls are TRBV2 and TRBJ1-4, with D possibly matching TRBD1 (5 bases). With 3 bases removed from V and 7 bases from J, the gap between germline ends came to 12 bases. This CDR3 contains 14 residues. Germline V CDR1 and CDR2: SNHLY, FYNNEI. The CDR3 region is CASSEGLGFEKLFF. The CDR3 bases are TGTGCCAGCAGTGAGGGACTGGGGTTTGAAAAACTGTTTTTT.

The chain joins TRBV7-2 to TRBJ2-3; D is possibly TRBD1 (6 bases). The CDR3 has 16 residues. With 5 bases removed from V and 1 base from J, the gap between germline ends came to 16 bases. The germline CDR1 and CDR2 sequences are SGHTA and FQGNSA. CDR3 sequence reads: CASSAYRVFGTDTQYF. In nucleotides, the CDR3 is TGTGCCAGCAGCGCCTACAGGGTGTTTGGCACAGATACGCAGTATTTT.

This chain links TRBV7-2 with TRBJ1-3; unclear D gene. The CDR3 loop spans 13 amino acids. Germline CDR1 and CDR2: SGHTA and FQGNSA. With 5 bases removed from V and 4 bases from J, the gap between germline ends came to 9 bases. The CDR3 is CASSNYPGNTIYF. In DNA form, the CDR3 reads TGTGCCAGCAGCAACTACCCAGGAAACACCATATATTTT.

The chain couples TRBV30 to TRBJ2-1; the D gene is possibly TRBD2 (6 bases). Germline assignment: CDR1 GTSNPN and CDR2 SVGIG (reference sequence). V lost 2 bases and J lost 0, with 8 bases in between. This CDR3 spans 14 amino acids. In DNA, the CDR3 is TGTGCCTGGAGTCCCGGGAGCTCCTACAATGAGCAGTTCTTC. It codes for CAWSPGSSYNEQFF.

The rearrangement joins TRBV30 to TRBJ1-1; D not certain. Germline lookup yields CDR1 GTSNPN and CDR2 SVGIG (reference sequence). Trimming stripped 1 base from V and 0 bases from J, with 6 bases between. This CDR3 has 13 residues. The CDR3 DNA reads as TGTGCCTGGAGTGAGGAGGTGAACACTGAAGCTTTCTTT. Its translation: CAWSEEVNTEAFF.

V is TRBV11-2 and J is TRBJ2-1, with TRBD2 matching over 9 bases. V lost 1 base, J lost 7 bases, and 5 bases stayed unmatched. Germline lookup yields CDR1 SGHAT and CDR2 FQNNGV. This CDR3 is 15 amino acids long. This CDR3 reads CASSLALAGPNEQFF. The CDR3 nucleotides are TGTGCCAGCAGCTTAGCGCTAGCGGGGCCTAATGAGCAGTTCTTC. Complete variable domain (other parts from reference TRBV11-2 and TRBJ2-1): EAGVAQSPRYKIIEKRQSVAFWCNPISGHATLYWYQQILGQGPKLLIQFQNNGVVDDSQLPKDRFSAERLKGVDSTLKIQPAKLEDSAVYLCASSLALAGPNEQFFGPGTRLTVL.

The rearrangement links TRBV7-2 to TRBJ2-1, with 9 positions matching TRBD2. The CDR3 is 16 amino acids. Germline V gives CDR1 SGHTA, CDR2 FQGNSA. The V segment lost 5 bases and the J segment 5 bases; nucleotides outside the gene matches: 10. The chain's CDR3 is CASSTKGTSQNNEQFF. CDR3 DNA sequence: TGTGCCAGCAGCACCAAGGGGACTAGCCAGAACAATGAGCAGTTCTTC. The variable domain in full, completed from reference TRBV7-2 and TRBJ2-1, reads GAGVSQSPSNKVTEKGKDVELRCDPISGHTALYWYRQSLGQGLEFLIYFQGNSAPDKSGLPSDRFSAERTGGSVSTLTIQRTQQEDSAVYLCASSTKGTSQNNEQFFGPGTRLTVL.

Here the CDR3 DNA reads TGTGCCAGCAGGGGACTAGCGGCTTCCTACGAGCAGTACTTC. Translation gives CASRGLAASYEQYF. V usage is TRBV6-6 and J usage is TRBJ2-5; 11 bases align to TRBD2. The J call could be wrong; TRBJ2-7 is a better fit for the DNA end. Per germline, CDR1 MNHNY and CDR2 SVGAGI (reference sequence). This CDR3 contains 14 residues.

This chain joins TRBV28 and TRBJ1-5, with D tentatively TRBD1 (6 bases). The CDR3 is made up of 13 amino acids. Deletions cut 3 bases from V and 9 bases from J, with 12 bases between. Germline CDR1 reads MDHEN; CDR2 reads SYDVKM. CDR3 region: CASSLDSQRPQHF. CDR3 DNA: TGTGCCAGCAGTTTGGACAGCCAACGGCCCCAGCATTTT.

The V call is TRBV7-2, the J call TRBJ2-2, with D possibly matching TRBD2 (5 bases). Trimming cost V 2 bases and J 1 base, with 8 bases left between them. Germline V CDR1 and CDR2: SGHTA, FQGNSA. The CDR3 is 15 amino acids. CDR3 loop: CASSLIRGNTGELFF. The CDR3 coding sequence is TGTGCCAGCAGCTTAATACGGGGGAACACCGGGGAGCTGTTTTTT. Complete variable domain (other parts from reference TRBV7-2 and TRBJ2-2): GAGVSQSPSNKVTEKGKDVELRCDPISGHTALYWYRQSLGQGLEFLIYFQGNSAPDKSGLPSDRFSAERTGGSVSTLTIQRTQQEDSAVYLCASSLIRGNTGELFFGEGSRLTVL.

The rearrangement links TRBV6-4 to TRBJ2-2, with 10 bases aligning to TRBD2. Looked up from germline, CDR1 is MRHNA and CDR2 is SNTAGT. With V trimmed by 5 bases and J by 0 bases, 6 bases remained unmatched. CDR3 length: 17 amino acids. The CDR3 spells CASSPLAGATNTGELFF. The CDR3 DNA reads as TGTGCCAGCAGTCCCCTAGCGGGAGCGACGAACACCGGGGAGCTGTTTTTT.

About this clone itself: One junction end disagrees with the germline gene, perhaps due to a read error. The chain combines TRBV10-3 with TRBJ2-3, with TRBD1 matching over 9 bases. Germline V CDR1 and CDR2: ENHRY, SYGVKD. The CDR3 loop spans 15 amino acids. CDR3 protein: CAISEGQGSTGTQYF. In DNA, the CDR3 is TGTGCCATCAGTGAGGGACAGGGGAGCACAGGTACGCAGTATTTT.

The CDR3 nucleotides read TGTGCCAGCGGAGAATACAGGGGTTCACCCCTCCACTTT. Its protein product is CASGEYRGSPLHF. This chain joins TRBV6-4 and TRBJ1-6; 7 bases match TRBD1. V lost 8 bases, J lost 9 bases, and 7 bases stayed unmatched. The CDR3 has 13 residues. Germline loops: CDR1 MRHNA, CDR2 SNTAGT.

The chain uses TRBV27 and TRBJ1-5; no clear D gene. From germline, CDR1 is MNHEY and CDR2 SMNVEV (reference sequence). V lost 6 bases to trimming and J lost 6 bases, with 12 bases between them. The CDR3 runs to 13 residues. CDR3 sequence (DNA): TGTGCCAGCAGCCCCGACGGAGGTCAGCCCCAGCATTTT. Residues: CASSPDGGQPQHF.

The chain is built from TRBV19 and TRBJ2-3; D perhaps matches TRBD1 (6 bases). The V gene's germline CDR1 is LNHDA and CDR2 SQIVND (reference sequence). The length of the CDR3 is 14 residues. The V and J ends lost 3 bases and 3 bases respectively, with 10 bases between them. CDR3 region: CASSMGTGTDTQYF. CDR3 coding DNA: TGTGCCAGTAGTATGGGAACAGGGACAGATACGCAGTATTTT.

The chain is built from TRBV6-5 and TRBJ2-3; TRBD2 matches 10 bases. Germline lookup yields CDR1 MNHEY and CDR2 SVGAGI. Trimming cost V 4 bases and J 2 bases; bases outside gene matches: 6. The CDR3 runs 16 residues. The CDR3 protein is CASSSLAGKFTDTQYF. The CDR3 DNA follows: TGTGCCAGCAGTTCACTAGCGGGGAAATTCACAGATACGCAGTATTTT.